This T cell receptor (beta chain) was identified in a study of molecular identifiers for immune sequencing clone quantification. In the study overall: Four of five splits of RNA from roughly 20,000 or 100,000 naive CD8 cells were sequenced in replicates. General study findings and limits: Effector cells kept over 98% of their molecules in clones above 20 RNA copies, while naive cells kept under 1% there.

Germline V gene data show CDR1 as LGHDT and CDR2 as YNNKEL (reference sequence). The V and J ends lost 4 bases and 1 base respectively, with 16 bases between them. The CDR3 is 16 amino acids. As regards this clonotype: The target antigen is unknown.

Previously described methods and listed TCR primers produced bulk TCR libraries. TCRdb reprocessed the PCR reads via MiXCR and lists one record per CDR3 protein. In the table there are some 650,000 distinct CDR3 sequences, just under 20% of which are singletons. Material for sequencing was naive CD8+ T cells from blood, with Jurkat cell RNA spiked in. The subset: FACS-sorted CD8+CD4-CCR7+CD45RA+ naive T cells. This TCR was sampled from a human donor in good health. Some libraries in this study had Jurkat cell RNA spiked in. The chain is built from TRBV3-1 and TRBJ2-5; D may be TRBD1 (6 bases). The CDR3 loop reads CASSLSYTGLQETQYF. The CDR3 DNA follows: TGTGCCAGCAGCCTAAGCTACACAGGGCTCCAAGAGACCCAGTACTTC.